The text below deals with one T cell receptor beta chain. CDR3 length equals 11 residues. The ends were cut back, 5 bases at V and 3 bases at J, with 4 bases in the middle. Germline V lookup: CDR1 SEHNR, CDR2 FQNEAQ (reference sequence). Assay: immunoSEQ multiplex PCR; the TCRdb copy retains only in-frame clones and omits some. The sample records about 260,000 clones, roughly 86% being singletons. The data derive from a study of blood T cell repertoires in COVID-19. Study-level information: In each case, the material was cDNA or gDNA derived from T cells, B-cell-depleted T cells, or PBMCs.

The chain recombines TRBV7-9 with TRBJ1-1; no clear D. The receptor's source is a man in his forties who had recovered from COVID-19. The sample taken for sequencing was peripheral blood. The CDR3 loop is CASSQYTEAFF. The CDR3 DNA follows: TGTGCCAGCAGCCAATACACTGAAGCTTTCTTT.